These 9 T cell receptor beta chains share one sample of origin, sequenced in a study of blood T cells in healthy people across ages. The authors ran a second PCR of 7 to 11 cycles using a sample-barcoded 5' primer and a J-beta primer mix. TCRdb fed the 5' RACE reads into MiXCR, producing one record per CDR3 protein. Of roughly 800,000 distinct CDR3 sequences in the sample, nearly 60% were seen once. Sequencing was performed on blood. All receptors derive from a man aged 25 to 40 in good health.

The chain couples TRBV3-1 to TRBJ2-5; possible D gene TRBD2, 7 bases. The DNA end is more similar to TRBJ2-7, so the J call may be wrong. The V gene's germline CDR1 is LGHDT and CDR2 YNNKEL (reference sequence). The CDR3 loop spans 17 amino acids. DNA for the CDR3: TGTGCCAGCAGCCAATCAAGGGGGGGTACATACTCCTACGAGCAGTACTTC. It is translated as CASSQSRGGTYSYEQYF.

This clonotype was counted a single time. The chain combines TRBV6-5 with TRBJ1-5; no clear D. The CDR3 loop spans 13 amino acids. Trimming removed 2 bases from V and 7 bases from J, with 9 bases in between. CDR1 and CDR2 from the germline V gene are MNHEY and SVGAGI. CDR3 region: CASSYTPEQPQHF. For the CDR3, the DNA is TGTGCCAGCAGTTACACCCCAGAACAGCCCCAGCATTTT.

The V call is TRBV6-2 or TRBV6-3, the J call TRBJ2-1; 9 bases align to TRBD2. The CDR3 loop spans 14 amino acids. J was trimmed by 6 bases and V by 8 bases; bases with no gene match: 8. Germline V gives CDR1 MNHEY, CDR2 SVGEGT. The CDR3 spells CASQPTSGSNEQFF. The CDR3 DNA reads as TGTGCCAGCCAACCGACTAGCGGTAGCAATGAGCAGTTCTTC.

CDR3 bases: TGTGCCAGCAGCCAAGATGCGAGCGGGAGCCACGAGCAGTACTTC. Amino acids: CASSQDASGSHEQYF. This chain uses TRBV3-1 with TRBJ2-4, with TRBD2 matching over 8 bases. The J call may be faulty, since TRBJ2-7 better matches the DNA end. Germline-derived CDR1 and CDR2 are LGHDT and YNNKEL (reference sequence). The CDR3 extends over 15 amino acids.

CDR3 in DNA: TGCGCCAGCAGCCAGACCGGGACCTTGGGGGGAGGGCAGTACTTC. The encoded protein is CASSQTGTLGGGQYF. The chain joins TRBV4-3 to TRBJ2-7; D might be TRBD2 (6 bases). Germline V lookup: CDR1 LGHNA, CDR2 YSLEER. The CDR3 consists of 15 residues. Trimming pared 3 bases from V and 9 bases from J, leaving 21 bases between.

The CDR3 protein is CASSQDLGGRLDIQYF. CDR3 nucleotides: TGCGCCAGCAGCCAAGATTTAGGGGGGAGATTGGACATTCAGTACTTC. V and J are TRBV4-3 and TRBJ2-4; D might be TRBD1 or TRBD2, each matching 6 bases. Germline lookup yields CDR1 LGHNA and CDR2 YSLEER. This CDR3 comprises 16 residues. The V gene lost 0 bases and the J gene lost 8 bases, with 17 bases spanning the gap.

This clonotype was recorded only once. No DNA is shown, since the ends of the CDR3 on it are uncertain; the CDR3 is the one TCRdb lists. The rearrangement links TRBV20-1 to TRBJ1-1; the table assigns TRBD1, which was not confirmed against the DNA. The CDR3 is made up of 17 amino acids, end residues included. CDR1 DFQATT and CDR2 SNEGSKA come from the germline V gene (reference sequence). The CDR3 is CSASPGRDYGYTFEAFF.

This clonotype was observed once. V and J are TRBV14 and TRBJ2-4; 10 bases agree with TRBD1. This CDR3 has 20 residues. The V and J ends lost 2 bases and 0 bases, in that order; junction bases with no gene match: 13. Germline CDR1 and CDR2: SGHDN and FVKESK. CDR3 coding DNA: TGTGCCAGCAGCCAAATTCCGACAGGGGGCCCCTTTTTAGCCAAAAACATTCAGTACTTC. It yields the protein CASSQIPTGGPFLAKNIQYF.

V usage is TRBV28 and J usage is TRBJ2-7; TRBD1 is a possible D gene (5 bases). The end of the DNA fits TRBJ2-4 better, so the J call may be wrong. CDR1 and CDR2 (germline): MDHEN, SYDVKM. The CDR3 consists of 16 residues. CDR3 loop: CASRAPDRPRSNIQYF. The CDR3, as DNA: TGTGCCAGCAGAGCCCCTGACAGACCCCGATCCAACATTCAGTACTTC.